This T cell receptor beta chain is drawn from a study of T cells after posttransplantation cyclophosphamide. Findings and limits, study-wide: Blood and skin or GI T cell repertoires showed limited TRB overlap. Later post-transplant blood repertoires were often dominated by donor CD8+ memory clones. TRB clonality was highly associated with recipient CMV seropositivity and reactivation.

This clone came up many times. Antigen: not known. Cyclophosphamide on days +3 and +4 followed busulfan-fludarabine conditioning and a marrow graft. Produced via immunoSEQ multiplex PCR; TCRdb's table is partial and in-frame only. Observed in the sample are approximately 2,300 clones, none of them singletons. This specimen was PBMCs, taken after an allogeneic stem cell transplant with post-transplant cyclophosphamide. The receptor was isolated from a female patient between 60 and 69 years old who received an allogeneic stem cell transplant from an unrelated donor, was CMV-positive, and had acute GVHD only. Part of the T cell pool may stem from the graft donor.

The CDR3 DNA sequence: TGTGCCAGTAGTATAGGGATCAGCGGAGCAACCTACAATGAGCAGTTCTTC. Protein product: CASSIGISGATYNEQFF. The chain links TRBV19 to TRBJ2-1, with D tentatively TRBD2 (5 bases). Germline-derived CDR1 and CDR2 are LNHDA and SQIVND (reference sequence). V lost 1 base and J 2 bases, leaving 15 bases between the germline ends. The CDR3 length is 17 residues.